The T cell receptor (beta chain) described here comes from a study of a mutant IDH1 vaccine in newly diagnosed glioma. Study summary: Across weeks 1, 3, 5, 7, 11, 15, 19 and 23, patients received a vaccination each time, eight in all. Study results and limitations: Patients mounted vaccine-induced immune responses in roughly 93% of cases.

The time point: week 5, during vaccination. Each vaccine dose was 300 ug of mutant IDH1 20-mer peptide, with topical imiquimod. In its sample, this clone was seen a few times. Its antigen remains unknown. V was cut by 1 base and J by 8 bases, with 12 bases left in between. The CDR3 runs to 14 residues. The germline gives CDR1 SEHNR, CDR2 FQNEAQ (reference sequence). Assay used: immunoSEQ multiplex PCR; TCRdb lists only in-frame clones, some missing. The repertoire holds about 40,000 clones, with about 89% as singletons. The chain joins TRBV7-9 to TRBJ1-5, with D perhaps matching TRBD1 (6 bases). The sample was PBMCs, taken from a glioma patient whose treatment included an IDH1 peptide vaccine. This clonotype was sampled from a man in his forties or fifties with glioma. In DNA, the CDR3 is TGTGCCAGCAGCTTAGAAGGGGGATCTGAGCCCCAGCATTTT. Amino acids: CASSLEGGSEPQHF.